This entry is about one T cell receptor beta chain. Trimming shortened V by 4 bases and J by 3 bases, and 12 bases separated the two germline ends. This CDR3 comprises 14 residues. From germline, CDR1 is SNHLY and CDR2 FYNNEI. This entry comes from a study of blood T cell repertoires in COVID-19. Across the whole study: Spain, Italy and the United States supplied samples that represented acute and convalescent COVID-19. Sample material is recorded as cDNA or gDNA derived from T cells, B-cell-depleted T cells, or PBMCs.

In the original workflow: Amplified reference gene primers provided the basis for estimating nucleated cell counts. Assay used: immunoSEQ multiplex PCR; TCRdb lists only in-frame clones, some missing. V, J and clone size are those of that table, while D and trimming were read from the DNA. Among 25,000 to 35,000 clones, 80% to 90% were seen once, and the ten largest hold about 48%. This sequence joins TRBV2 and TRBJ1-1, with D maybe TRBD1 (5 bases). This TCR was sampled from a human donor with acute or convalescent COVID-19. The donor label of this sample is uncertain. Source material: peripheral blood. CDR3 amino acids: CASSGQGLDTEAFF. CDR3 nucleotide sequence: TGTGCCAGCAGTGGTCAGGGTCTGGACACTGAAGCTTTCTTT.